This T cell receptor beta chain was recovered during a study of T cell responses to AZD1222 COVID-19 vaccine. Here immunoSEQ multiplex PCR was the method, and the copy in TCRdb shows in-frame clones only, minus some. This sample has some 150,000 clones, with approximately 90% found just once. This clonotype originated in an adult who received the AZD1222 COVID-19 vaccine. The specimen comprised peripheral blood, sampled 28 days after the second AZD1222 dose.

In DNA, the CDR3 is TGTGCCAGCAGTGATGGAGCTAGAGGGACCCAGTACTTC. Translation gives CASSDGARGTQYF. The V and J genes are TRBV25-1 and TRBJ2-5; D is undetermined. The length of the CDR3 is 13 residues. Trimming left V 3 bases short and J 7 bases short, with 12 bases between. Germline values: CDR1 MGHDK, CDR2 SYGVNS.